The 4 T cell receptor beta chains below were found in one sample sequenced in a study of long-term antiretroviral therapy in people with HIV. The assay used was immunoSEQ (version v3.0), run at survey level. Method: immunoSEQ multiplex PCR; TCRdb's copy keeps in-frame clones and lacks some. The sample holds 20,000 to 25,000 clones, more than 80% seen once. The sample here was unsorted PBMCs, taken 0.5 years before starting antiretroviral therapy. The receptors were gathered from a man in his forties with HIV.

This clone was recorded once. V and J are TRBV5-4 and TRBJ1-6, with D maybe TRBD1 (6 bases). Germline CDR1 SGHNT, CDR2 YYREEE (reference sequence). Trimming took 0 bases from V and 4 from J, leaving 11 bases between them. The CDR3 consists of 16 residues. This CDR3 reads CASSLEGETYNSPLHF. DNA of the CDR3: TGTGCCAGCAGCTTGGAGGGGGAAACGTATAATTCACCCCTCCACTTT.

This chain uses TRBV29-1 with TRBJ2-3, with D maybe TRBD2 (6 bases). The V end lost 5 bases, the J end lost 5 bases, and 14 bases lay between the germline ends. This CDR3 spans 13 amino acids. Germline lookup yields CDR1 SQVTM and CDR2 ANQGSEA. The CDR3 sequence: CSVPDYARDTQYF. In nucleotides, the CDR3 is TGCAGCGTTCCGGACTACGCCAGAGATACGCAGTATTTT.

The genes are TRBV27 and TRBJ2-7, with D possibly TRBD2 on 6 matching bases. Germline V CDR1 and CDR2: MNHEY, SMNVEV (reference sequence). Trimming took 6 bases from V and 5 from J, leaving 11 bases between them. The CDR3 loop spans 12 amino acids. CDR3 in amino acids: CASRSGLNEQYF. As DNA, the CDR3 is TGTGCCAGCAGATCGGGACTCAACGAGCAGTACTTC.

This chain joins TRBV5-8 and TRBJ1-5; D is unclear. Between the trimmed V and J ends, which lost 4 bases and 4 bases, there was a span of 15 bases. The CDR3 runs 15 residues. The germline gives CDR1 SGHTS, CDR2 YDEGEE. For the CDR3, the DNA is TGTGCCAGCAGCCCCGGAGGCGGCTGGAATCAGCCCCAGCATTTT. Its translation is CASSPGGGWNQPQHF.